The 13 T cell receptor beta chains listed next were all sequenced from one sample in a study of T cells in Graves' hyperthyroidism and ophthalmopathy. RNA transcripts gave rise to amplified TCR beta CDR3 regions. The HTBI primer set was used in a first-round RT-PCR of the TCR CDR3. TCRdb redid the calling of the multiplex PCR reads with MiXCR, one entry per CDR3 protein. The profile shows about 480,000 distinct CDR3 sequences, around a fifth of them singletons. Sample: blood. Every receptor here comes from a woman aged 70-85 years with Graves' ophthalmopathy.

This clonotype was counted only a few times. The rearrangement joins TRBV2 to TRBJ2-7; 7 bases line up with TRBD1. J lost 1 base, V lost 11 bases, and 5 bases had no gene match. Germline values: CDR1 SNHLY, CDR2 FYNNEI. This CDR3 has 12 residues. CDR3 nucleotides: TGTGCCGGAAAGACAGGGTCCTACGAGCAGTACTTC. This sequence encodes CAGKTGSYEQYF.

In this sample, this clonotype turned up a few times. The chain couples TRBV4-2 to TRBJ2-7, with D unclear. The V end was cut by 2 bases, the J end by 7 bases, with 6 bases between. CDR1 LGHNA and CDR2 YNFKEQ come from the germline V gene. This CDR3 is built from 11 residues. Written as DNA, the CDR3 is TGTGCCAGCAGCCAATCAGCAGAGCAGTACTTC. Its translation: CASSQSAEQYF.

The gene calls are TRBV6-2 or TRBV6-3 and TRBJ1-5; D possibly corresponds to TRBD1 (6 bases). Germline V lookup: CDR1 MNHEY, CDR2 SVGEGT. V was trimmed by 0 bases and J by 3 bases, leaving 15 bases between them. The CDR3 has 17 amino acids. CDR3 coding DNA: TGTGCCAGCAGTTACTCAGCCCGGACAGTAGTCAATCAGCCCCAGCATTTT. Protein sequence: CASSYSARTVVNQPQHF.

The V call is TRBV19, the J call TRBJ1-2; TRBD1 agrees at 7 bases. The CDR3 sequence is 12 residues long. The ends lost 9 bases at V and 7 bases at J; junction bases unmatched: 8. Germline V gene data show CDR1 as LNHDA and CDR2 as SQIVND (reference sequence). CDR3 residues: CASADREGGYTF. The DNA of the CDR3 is TGTGCCAGCGCCGACAGGGAGGGTGGCTACACCTTC.

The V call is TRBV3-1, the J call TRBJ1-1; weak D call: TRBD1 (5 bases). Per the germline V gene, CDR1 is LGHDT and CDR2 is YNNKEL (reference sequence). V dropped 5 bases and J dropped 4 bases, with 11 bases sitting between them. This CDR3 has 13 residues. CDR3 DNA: TGTGCCAGCAGCTCAACAAGGGGCACTGAAGCTTTCTTT. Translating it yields CASSSTRGTEAFF.

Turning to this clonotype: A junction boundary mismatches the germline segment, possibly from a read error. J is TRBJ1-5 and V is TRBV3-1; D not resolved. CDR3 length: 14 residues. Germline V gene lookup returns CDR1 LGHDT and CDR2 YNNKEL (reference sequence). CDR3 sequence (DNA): TGTGCCAGCAGCCCCCGGAACTACAATCAGCCCCAGCGTTTT. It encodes CASSPRNYNQPQRF.

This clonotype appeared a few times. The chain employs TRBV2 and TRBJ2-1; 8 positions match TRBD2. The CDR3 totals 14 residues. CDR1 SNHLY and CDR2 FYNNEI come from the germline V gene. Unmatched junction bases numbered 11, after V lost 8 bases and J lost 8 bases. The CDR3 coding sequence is TGTGCCAGCTGCTGGACTAGCTATACCGATGAGCAGTTCTTC. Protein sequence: CASCWTSYTDEQFF.

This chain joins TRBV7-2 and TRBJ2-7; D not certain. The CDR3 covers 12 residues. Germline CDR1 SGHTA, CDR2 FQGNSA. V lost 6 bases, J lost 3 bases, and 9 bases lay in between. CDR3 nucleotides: TGTGCCAGCAGTAAGAGATACTACGAGCAGTACTTC. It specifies CASSKRYYEQYF.

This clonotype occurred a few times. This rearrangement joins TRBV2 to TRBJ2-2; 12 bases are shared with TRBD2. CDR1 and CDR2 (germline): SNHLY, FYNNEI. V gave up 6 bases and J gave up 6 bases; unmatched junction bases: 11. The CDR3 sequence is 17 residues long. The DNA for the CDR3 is TGTGCCAGCAGGACGAGACTAGCGGGAGTTTATTCCGGGGAGCTGTTTTTT. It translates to CASRTRLAGVYSGELFF.

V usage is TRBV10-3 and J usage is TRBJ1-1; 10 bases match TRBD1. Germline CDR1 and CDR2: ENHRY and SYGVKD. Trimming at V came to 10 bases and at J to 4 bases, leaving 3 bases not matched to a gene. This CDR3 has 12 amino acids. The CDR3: CATTGGGTEAFF. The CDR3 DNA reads TGTGCCACGACAGGGGGCGGCACTGAAGCTTTCTTT.

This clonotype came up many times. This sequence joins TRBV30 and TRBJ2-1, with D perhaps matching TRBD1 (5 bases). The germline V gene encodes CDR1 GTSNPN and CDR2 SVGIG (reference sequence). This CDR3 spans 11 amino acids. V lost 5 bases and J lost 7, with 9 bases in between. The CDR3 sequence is CAWGAVNEQFF. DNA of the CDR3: TGTGCCTGGGGGGCAGTGAATGAGCAGTTCTTC.

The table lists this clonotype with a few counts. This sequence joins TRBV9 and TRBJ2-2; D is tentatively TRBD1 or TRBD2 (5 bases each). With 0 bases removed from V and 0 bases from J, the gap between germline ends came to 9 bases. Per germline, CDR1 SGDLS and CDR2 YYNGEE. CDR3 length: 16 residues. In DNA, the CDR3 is TGTGCCAGCAGCGTAGCGGGGACCGCGAACACCGGGGAGCTGTTTTTT. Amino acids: CASSVAGTANTGELFF.

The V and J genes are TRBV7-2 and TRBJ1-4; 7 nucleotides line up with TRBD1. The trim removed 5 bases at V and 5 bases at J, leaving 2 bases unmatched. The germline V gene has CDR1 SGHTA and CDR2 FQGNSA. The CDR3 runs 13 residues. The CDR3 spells CASSAGQNEKLFF. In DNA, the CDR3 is TGTGCCAGCAGCGCGGGACAGAATGAAAAACTGTTTTTT.